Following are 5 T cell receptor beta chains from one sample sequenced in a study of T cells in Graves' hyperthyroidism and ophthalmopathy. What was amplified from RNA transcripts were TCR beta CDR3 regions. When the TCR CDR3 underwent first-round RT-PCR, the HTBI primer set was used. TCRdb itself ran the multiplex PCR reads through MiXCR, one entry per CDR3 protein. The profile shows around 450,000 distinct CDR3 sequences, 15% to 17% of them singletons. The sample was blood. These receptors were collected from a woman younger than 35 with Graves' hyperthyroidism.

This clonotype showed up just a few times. The CDR3 DNA sequence: TGCAGTGCTAGCCTGCCGATCCTTGGGGGCGAGCAGTACTTC. It specifies CSASLPILGGEQYF. The chain joins TRBV20-1 to TRBJ2-7; either TRBD1 or TRBD2 may fit D (5 bases each). Trimming shortened V by 3 bases and J by 6 bases, and 18 bases separated the two germline ends. The CDR3 runs to 14 residues. Germline CDR1 DFQATT, CDR2 SNEGSKA (reference sequence).

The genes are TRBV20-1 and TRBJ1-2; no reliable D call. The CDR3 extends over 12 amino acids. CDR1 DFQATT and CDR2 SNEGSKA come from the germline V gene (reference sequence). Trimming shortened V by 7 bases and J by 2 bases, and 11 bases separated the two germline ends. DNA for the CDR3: TGCAGTGAGGCAAATTCGAACTATGGCTACACCTTC. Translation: CSEANSNYGYTF.

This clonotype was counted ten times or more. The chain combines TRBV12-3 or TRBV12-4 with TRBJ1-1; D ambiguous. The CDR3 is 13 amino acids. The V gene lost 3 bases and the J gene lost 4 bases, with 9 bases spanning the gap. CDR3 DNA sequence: TGTGCCAGCAGTTTTGCAGTTGGCACTGAAGCTTTCTTT. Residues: CASSFAVGTEAFF.

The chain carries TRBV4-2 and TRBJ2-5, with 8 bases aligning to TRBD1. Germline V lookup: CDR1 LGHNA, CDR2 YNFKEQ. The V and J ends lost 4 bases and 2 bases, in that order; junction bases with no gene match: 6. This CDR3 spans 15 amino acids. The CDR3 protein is CASSPVGTGQETQYF. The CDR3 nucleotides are TGTGCCAGCAGCCCGGTCGGGACAGGTCAAGAGACCCAGTACTTC.

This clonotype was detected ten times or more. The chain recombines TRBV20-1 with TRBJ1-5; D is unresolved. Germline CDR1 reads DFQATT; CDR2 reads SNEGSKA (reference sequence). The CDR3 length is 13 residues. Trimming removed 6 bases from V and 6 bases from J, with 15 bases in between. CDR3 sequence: CSARPGSGQPQHF. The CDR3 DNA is TGCAGTGCAAGACCCGGGAGCGGTCAGCCCCAGCATTTT.